What follows are 15 T cell receptor beta chains derived from one specimen sequenced in a study of blood T cell repertoires in COVID-19. The protocol was immunoSEQ multiplex PCR, while the TCRdb copy is restricted to in-frame clones and leaves out a portion. The top ten hold around 1.3% of the sample, which has around 400,000 clones, roughly 90% seen once. The sample taken for sequencing was peripheral blood. The receptors here all came from a man in his forties with acute or convalescent COVID-19.

This clone appeared a single time. The chain joins TRBV7-9 to TRBJ1-2, with D hard to call. Germline CDR1 and CDR2: SEHNR and FQNEAQ (reference sequence). The V and J ends lost 1 base and 0 bases respectively, with 9 bases between them. This CDR3 is 15 amino acids long. Written as DNA, the CDR3 is TGTGCCAGCAGCTTAGTGGCGGTTGCTAACTATGGCTACACCTTC. As protein: CASSLVAVANYGYTF. The complete variable domain, with remaining parts taken from reference TRBV7-9 and TRBJ1-2, reads DTGVSQNPRHKITKRGQNVTFRCDPISEHNRLYWYRQTLGQGPEFLTYFQNEAQLEKSRLLSDRFSAERPKGSFSTLEIQRTEQGDSAMYLCASSLVAVANYGYTFGSGTRLTVV.

The rearrangement joins TRBV6-6 to TRBJ1-1, with a weak D call TRBD1 (5 bases). CDR1 is MNHNY, CDR2 SVGAGI, per germline (reference sequence). Trimming stripped 6 bases from V and 8 bases from J, with 19 bases between. The CDR3 extends over 14 amino acids. In DNA, the CDR3 is TGTGCCAGCAGACTTGGGACGGAGGGGACCGAAGCTTTCTTT. Translation: CASRLGTEGTEAFF.

This clone was picked up a small number of times. The V gene is TRBV10-1, the J gene TRBJ2-4; possibly TRBD2 for D (6 bases). The germline V and J ends were trimmed by 3 bases and 8 bases, with 14 bases remaining between them. Germline V gene sequence: CDR1 WNHNN, CDR2 SYGVQD (reference sequence). The CDR3 loop spans 14 amino acids. The CDR3 loop is CASSETGGTDIQYF. CDR3 nucleotides: TGCGCCAGCAGTGAAACCGGGGGAACGGACATTCAGTACTTC.

This chain connects TRBV21-1 to TRBJ2-7; the table calls TRBD1, which could not be checked here. TRBV21-1 is flagged as a pseudogene. CDR3 length: 14 amino acids. Here the CDR3 reads CASSIGQGNWEQYF. CDR3 DNA sequence: TGTGCCAGCAGCATTGGACAGGGAAATTGGGAGCAGTACTTC.

The chain combines TRBV30 with TRBJ2-7; 7 bases match TRBD2. Unmatched junction bases numbered 3, after V lost 1 base and J lost 3 bases. Germline assignment: CDR1 GTSNPN and CDR2 SVGIG (reference sequence). The CDR3 runs 13 residues. CDR3 sequence (DNA): TGTGCCTGGAGTGGGACTAGGGGCTACGAGCAGTACTTC. It yields the protein CAWSGTRGYEQYF. The full variable domain, its missing parts supplied by reference TRBV30 and TRBJ2-7, is SQTIHQWPATLVQPVGSPLSLECTVEGTSNPNLYWYRQAAGRGLQLLFYSVGIGQISSEVPQNLSASRPQDRQFILSSKKLLLSDSGFYLCAWSGTRGYEQYFGPGTRLTVT.

The chain employs TRBV9 and TRBJ1-1, with 10 bases identical to TRBD1. J was trimmed by 5 bases and V by 3 bases; bases with no gene match: 13. Germline CDR1 and CDR2: SGDLS and YYNGEE. The CDR3 length is 17 residues. The CDR3 is CASSASGGQGLHTEAFF. CDR3 in DNA: TGTGCCAGCAGCGCCTCTGGGGGACAGGGGTTGCATACTGAAGCTTTCTTT.

The chain uses TRBV4-3 and TRBJ1-6; D remains ambiguous. The V gene lost 0 bases and the J gene lost 4 bases, with 4 bases spanning the gap. The CDR3 sequence is 14 residues long. In germline, CDR1 is LGHNA, CDR2 YSLEER. CDR3 sequence: CASSQDRYNSPLHF. The CDR3 bases are TGCGCCAGCAGCCAAGACAGGTATAATTCACCCCTCCACTTT.

V gene TRBV28 combines with J gene TRBJ1-2, with unresolved D. Germline values: CDR1 MDHEN, CDR2 SYDVKM. The CDR3 loop spans 12 amino acids. V gave up 10 bases and J gave up 8 bases, with 17 bases separating them. Here the CDR3 DNA reads TGTGCCATAGGTGTGGCGGAAAGGGGCTACACCTTC. Translating it yields CAIGVAERGYTF.

The chain has TRBV5-1 and TRBJ2-1, with TRBD2 matching over 7 bases. With 7 bases clipped from V and 8 bases from J, the junction kept 9 bases outside the gene matches. The CDR3 is made up of 13 amino acids. The V gene's germline CDR1 is SGHRS and CDR2 YFSETQ. CDR3 protein: CASSREVVDEQFF. CDR3 sequence (DNA): TGCGCCAGCTCCCGGGAGGTGGTCGATGAGCAGTTCTTC.

This chain links TRBV5-8 with TRBJ1-2, with TRBD1 matching 7 bases. The CDR3 has 14 residues. Germline CDR1 and CDR2: SGHTS and YDEGEE. After removal of 1 base from V and 2 bases from J, the junction contained 2 bases not matched to a gene. The DNA for the CDR3 is TGTGCCAGCAGCTTGAGGGACAGCAACTATGGCTACACCTTC. It translates to CASSLRDSNYGYTF.

The chain links TRBV11-3 to TRBJ1-2; 8 nucleotides line up with TRBD1. The CDR3 spans 15 residues. Trimming cost V 11 bases and J 4 bases; bases outside gene matches: 15. Looked up from germline, CDR1 is SGHNT and CDR2 is YENEEA. In nucleotides, the CDR3 is TGTGCCGAGGGACCTGGACAGGGCGAATTCTATGGCTACACCTTC. Encoded protein: CAEGPGQGEFYGYTF.

The chain recombines TRBV28 with TRBJ1-5; unclear D gene. Germline V CDR1 and CDR2: MDHEN, SYDVKM. V was pared by 2 bases and J by 4 bases, with 15 bases between. CDR3 length: 16 amino acids. The CDR3 reads CASSLSIWGENQPQHF. CDR3 in DNA: TGTGCCAGCAGTTTAAGTATCTGGGGAGAGAATCAGCCCCAGCATTTT. Combining the CDR3 with reference TRBV28 and TRBJ1-5 gives the whole variable domain DVKVTQSSRYLVKRTGEKVFLECVQDMDHENMFWYRQDPGLGLRLIYFSYDVKMKEKGDIPEGYSVSREKKERFSLILESASTNQTSMYLCASSLSIWGENQPQHFGDGTRLSIL.

The chain joins TRBV12-2 to TRBJ1-1; the DNA was not used to check the table's D call, TRBD1. TRBV12-2 is designated a pseudogene. The CDR3 extends over 16 amino acids. CDR3 sequence: CASRFAPGQDLTEAFF. DNA of the CDR3: TGTGCAAGTCGCTTTGCACCGGGACAGGATCTTACTGAAGCTTTCTTT.

The table lists this clone with a few counts. The V and J genes are TRBV5-6 and TRBJ2-7, with D possibly TRBD2 on 5 matching bases. With 0 bases removed from V and 0 bases from J, the gap between germline ends came to 7 bases. The CDR3 sequence is 14 residues long. Germline loops: CDR1 SGHDT, CDR2 YYEEEE. The CDR3 region is CASSLDGISYEQYF. The CDR3 DNA follows: TGTGCCAGCAGCTTGGACGGGATCTCCTACGAGCAGTACTTC.

This chain connects TRBV28 to TRBJ1-6; possibly TRBD1 for D (6 bases). In germline, CDR1 is MDHEN, CDR2 SYDVKM. This CDR3 has 17 amino acids. V lost 1 base, J lost 0 bases, and 10 bases lay in between. The CDR3 coding sequence is TGTGCCAGCAGTTTATTGGGGGCCGGCTCCTATAATTCACCCCTCCACTTT. Amino acids: CASSLLGAGSYNSPLHF.